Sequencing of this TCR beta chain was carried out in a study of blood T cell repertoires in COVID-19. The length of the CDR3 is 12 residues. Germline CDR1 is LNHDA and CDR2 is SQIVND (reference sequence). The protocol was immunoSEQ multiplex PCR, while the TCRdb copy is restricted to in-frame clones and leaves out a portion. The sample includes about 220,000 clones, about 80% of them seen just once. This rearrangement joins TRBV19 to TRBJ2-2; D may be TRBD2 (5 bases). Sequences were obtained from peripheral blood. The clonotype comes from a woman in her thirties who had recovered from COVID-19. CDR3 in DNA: TGTGCGGGAGAGTCGAACACCGGGGAGCTGTTTTTT. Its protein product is CAGESNTGELFF. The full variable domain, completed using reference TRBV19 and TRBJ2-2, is DGGITQSPKYLFRKEGQNVTLSCEQNLNHDAMYWYRQDPGQGLRLIYYSQIVNDFQKGDIAEGYSVSREKKESFPLTVTSAQKNPTAFYLCAGESNTGELFFGEGSRLTVL.